The 21 T cell receptor beta chains reported below all come from one sample, sequenced in a study of control samples from healthy donors and cancer patients. The table came from immunoSEQ multiplex PCR; TCRdb's copy has only in-frame clones and leaves some out. The table has over 150,000 clones, around 90% seen once. Input material: blood. Receptor source: a woman in her 50s in good health.

The chain employs TRBV18 and TRBJ2-5; perhaps TRBD2 as D (6 bases). CDR3 size: 13 residues. V gave up 3 bases and J gave up 3 bases, with 8 bases separating them. CDR1 is KGHSH and CDR2 is LQKENI in the germline V gene. The CDR3 region has the DNA TGTGCCAGCTCACCCCGGGGGAAAGAGACCCAGTACTTC. Its protein is CASSPRGKETQYF.

The V and J genes are TRBV28 and TRBJ2-3, with D perhaps TRBD2 (5 bases). CDR3 length: 14 amino acids. V was pared by 6 bases and J by 0 bases, with 10 bases between. Germline CDR1 MDHEN, CDR2 SYDVKM. CDR3: CASSVPGSTDTQYF. As DNA, the CDR3 is TGTGCCAGCAGCGTCCCGGGAAGCACAGATACGCAGTATTTT.

J is TRBJ2-1 and V is TRBV5-6; 7 bases are a match to TRBD1. The V gene's germline CDR1 is SGHDT and CDR2 YYEEEE. The trim removed 3 bases at V and 5 bases at J, leaving 2 bases unmatched. The CDR3 runs 13 residues. The CDR3: CASSWDSDNEQFF. CDR3 sequence (DNA): TGTGCCAGCAGCTGGGACAGTGACAATGAGCAGTTCTTC.

The chain joins TRBV6-6 to TRBJ2-2; D is possibly TRBD1 (6 bases). The CDR3 sequence is 16 residues long. Germline values: CDR1 MNHNY, CDR2 SVGAGI (reference sequence). V lost 2 bases and J lost 7, with 17 bases in between. This CDR3 is CASSYTPQGEGGELFF. The CDR3 nucleotides are TGTGCCAGCAGTTACACTCCACAGGGCGAGGGCGGGGAGCTGTTTTTT.

V gene TRBV27 combines with J gene TRBJ2-6; possibly TRBD2 for D (7 bases). This CDR3 is 17 amino acids long. V gave up 7 bases and J gave up 1 base, with 17 bases separating them. Germline CDR1 is MNHEY and CDR2 is SMNVEV (reference sequence). The CDR3 here is CASTRGGLVSGANVLTF. For the CDR3, the DNA is TGTGCCAGCACAAGGGGGGGGCTTGTATCTGGGGCCAACGTCCTGACTTTC.

The chain carries TRBV5-4 and TRBJ2-2; no clear D gene. Trimming stripped 2 bases from V and 0 bases from J, with 11 bases between. CDR1 is SGHNT, CDR2 YYREEE, per germline (reference sequence). The CDR3 is 16 amino acids. The CDR3 DNA reads as TGTGCCAGCAGCTTTTTAAGGCACACGAACACCGGGGAGCTGTTTTTT. Protein product: CASSFLRHTNTGELFF.

The chain links TRBV7-2 to TRBJ2-2; D remains ambiguous. The germline gives CDR1 SGHTA, CDR2 FQGNSA. The CDR3 covers 14 residues. Deletions cut 1 base from V and 6 bases from J, with 9 bases between. CDR3 sequence reads: CASSLGGSAGELFF. Written as DNA, the CDR3 is TGTGCCAGCAGCTTAGGTGGGTCGGCCGGGGAGCTGTTTTTT.

This chain connects TRBV3-1 (or the pseudogene TRBV3-2) to TRBJ1-1; no clear D. This CDR3 comprises 12 residues. CDR1 LGHDT and CDR2 YNNKEL come from the germline V gene (reference sequence). V dropped 4 bases and J dropped 7 bases, with 10 bases sitting between them. CDR3 sequence reads: CASSPGSYEAFF. CDR3 DNA sequence: TGTGCCAGCAGCCCGGGCAGCTATGAAGCTTTCTTT.

As DNA, the CDR3 is TGTGCCAGCTCACCACAGGGATCCTTAGAGACCCAGTACTTC. Translation: CASSPQGSLETQYF. The chain carries TRBV18 and TRBJ2-5; D is uncertain. V was pared by 1 base and J by 4 bases, with 10 bases between. In germline, CDR1 is KGHSH, CDR2 LQKENI. CDR3 length: 14 amino acids. The variable domain in full, with the rest retrieved from reference TRBV18 and TRBJ2-5, is NAGVMQNPRHLVRRRGQEARLRCSPMKGHSHVYWYRQLPEEGLKFMVYLQKENIIDESGMPKERFSAEFPKEGPSILRIQQVVRGDSAAYFCASSPQGSLETQYFGPGTRLLVL.

This CDR3 is CASSQATGNYYEQYF. CDR3 bases: TGTGCCAGCAGCCAAGCGACAGGGAATTACTACGAGCAGTACTTC. This chain uses TRBV14 with TRBJ2-7; 7 positions match TRBD1. Germline-derived CDR1 and CDR2 are SGHDN and FVKESK. The trim removed 1 base at V and 3 bases at J, leaving 6 bases unmatched. This CDR3 has 15 residues.

This chain joins TRBV29-1 and TRBJ1-1; D gene unclear. The CDR3 is made up of 11 amino acids. The V end lost 6 bases, the J end lost 6 bases, and 11 bases lay between the germline ends. Looked up from germline, CDR1 is SQVTM and CDR2 is ANQGSEA. CDR3 in amino acids: CSVHGKPEAFF. CDR3 coding DNA: TGCAGCGTGCATGGGAAGCCTGAAGCTTTCTTT.

This chain uses TRBV7-3 with TRBJ2-1; D ambiguous. Germline V gene sequence: CDR1 SGHTA, CDR2 FQGTGA. This CDR3 comprises 16 residues. V lost 0 bases, J lost 0 bases, and 9 bases lay in between. This CDR3 is CASSLTVASSYNEQFF. DNA for the CDR3: TGTGCCAGCAGCTTAACGGTGGCAAGCTCCTACAATGAGCAGTTCTTC.

V and J are TRBV10-2 and TRBJ2-6, with TRBD1 as a possible D gene (6 bases). Trimming removed 8 bases from V and 3 bases from J, with 11 bases in between. The length of the CDR3 is 14 residues. Germline loops: CDR1 WSHSY, CDR2 SAAADI. CDR3 sequence reads: CASLQGNGANVLTF. The CDR3 nucleotides read TGCGCCAGCTTACAGGGAAATGGGGCCAACGTCCTGACTTTC.

The chain has TRBV2 and TRBJ1-1; D remains unclear. The CDR3 spans 13 residues. Germline V gene lookup returns CDR1 SNHLY and CDR2 FYNNEI. V was cut by 2 bases and J by 4 bases, with 8 bases left in between. The CDR3 loop reads CASSEIDFTEAFF. In nucleotides, the CDR3 is TGTGCCAGCAGTGAAATAGACTTCACTGAAGCTTTCTTT. Based on the CDR3 plus reference TRBV2 and TRBJ1-1, the full variable domain is EPEVTQTPSHQVTQMGQEVILRCVPISNHLYFYWYRQILGQKVEFLVSFYNNEISEKSEIFDDQFSVERPDGSNFTLKIRSTKLEDSAMYFCASSEIDFTEAFFGQGTRLTVV.

This rearrangement joins TRBV9 to TRBJ2-1; 13 nucleotides match TRBD2. The CDR3 has 15 residues. The trim removed 6 bases at V and 7 bases at J, leaving 7 bases unmatched. The germline V gene encodes CDR1 SGDLS and CDR2 YYNGEE. The CDR3 DNA follows: TGTGCCAGCACCAGACTAGCGGGGGGCGGAAATGAGCAGTTCTTC. It codes for CASTRLAGGGNEQFF. The whole variable domain, remainder taken from reference TRBV9 and TRBJ2-1, is DSGVTQTPKHLITATGQRVTLRCSPRSGDLSVYWYQQSLDQGLQFLIQYYNGEERAKGNILERFSAQQFPDLHSELNLSSLELGDSALYFCASTRLAGGGNEQFFGPGTRLTVL.

The CDR3 here is CASSIFKAPNTEAFF. DNA for the CDR3: TGTGCCAGTAGTATATTTAAGGCCCCGAACACTGAAGCTTTCTTT. The gene calls are TRBV19 and TRBJ1-1; D gene ambiguous. The ends were cut back, 2 bases at V and 1 base at J, with 11 bases in the middle. This CDR3 has 15 amino acids. Germline CDR1 LNHDA, CDR2 SQIVND (reference sequence).

The V call is TRBV30, the J call TRBJ1-5; 10 positions agree with TRBD1. CDR3 length equals 15 residues. The V gene's germline CDR1 is GTSNPN and CDR2 SVGIG (reference sequence). The V gene end was trimmed by 5 bases and the J gene end by 4 bases; junction bases not matched to a gene: 8. CDR3 nucleotides: TGTGCCTGGGTATCTGGACAGGGGGTTAATCAGCCCCAGCATTTT. This codes for CAWVSGQGVNQPQHF.

In the case of this clone: The junction differs from germline at one of its ends, possibly a read error. Other DNA sequences in the sample encode the same CDR3. The gene calls are TRBV6-1 and TRBJ1-2; 7 nucleotides match TRBD1. Germline CDR1 is MNHNS and CDR2 is SASEGT. The length of the CDR3 is 16 residues. The CDR3 sequence: CASSGAAGQNDYGYTF. CDR3 DNA: TGTGCCAGCAGTGGGGCCGCGGGACAGAACGACTATGGTTACACCTTC.

V usage is TRBV3-1 (or the pseudogene TRBV3-2) and J usage is TRBJ2-5; D is tentatively TRBD1 or TRBD2 (6 bases each). Germline CDR1 LGHDT, CDR2 YNNKEL (reference sequence). The ends were cut back, 4 bases at V and 5 bases at J, with 11 bases in the middle. The CDR3 consists of 13 residues. The CDR3 DNA follows: TGTGCCAGCAGCCTGAGGGGGGAGGAGACCCAGTACTTC. Protein sequence: CASSLRGEETQYF.

This chain uses TRBV5-1 with TRBJ1-4; 7 positions match TRBD1. CDR1 and CDR2 from the germline V gene are SGHRS and YFSETQ. CDR3 length: 16 residues. Trimming took 1 base from V and 8 from J; bases not matched to a gene: 11. The CDR3: CASSLIFRDRGEKLFF. In DNA form, the CDR3 reads TGCGCCAGCAGCTTGATTTTCCGGGACAGAGGAGAAAAACTGTTTTTT.

V usage is TRBV18 and J usage is TRBJ1-4; TRBD1 agrees at 7 bases. With V trimmed by 4 bases and J by 11 bases, 22 bases remained unmatched. CDR1 and CDR2 (germline): KGHSH, LQKENI. The CDR3 runs to 18 residues. CDR3 amino acids: CASSQSGDLPAGRGKLFF. The CDR3, as DNA: TGTGCCAGCTCACAATCAGGGGACCTACCGGCGGGCAGGGGGAAACTGTTTTTT.